The source of this T cell receptor beta chain is a study of identical twins. Regarding this clonotype: Its specificity is unknown.

This CDR3 has 15 amino acids. CDR1 is DFQATT, CDR2 SNEGSKA, per germline (reference sequence). Trimming pared 6 bases from V and 9 bases from J, leaving 23 bases between. General observations from the study: In monozygotic twins, models underestimated the sharing of out-of-frame TCR alpha. The study found weaker excess twin sharing in beta out-of-frame sequences.

All of the donors were Caucasians in good health. TCRdb re-derived calls from the 5' RACE reads in MiXCR, one entry per CDR3 protein. Of about 1.7 million distinct CDR3 sequences listed, about 30% are singletons. The V and J genes are TRBV20-1 and TRBJ2-2, with D possibly matching TRBD2 (7 bases). Sequenced sample: cord blood. The receptor was derived from a newborn girl in good health. The CDR3: CSALATAGADWELFF. The CDR3 bases are TGCAGTGCCCTGGCCACGGCGGGGGCCGATTGGGAGCTGTTTTTT.